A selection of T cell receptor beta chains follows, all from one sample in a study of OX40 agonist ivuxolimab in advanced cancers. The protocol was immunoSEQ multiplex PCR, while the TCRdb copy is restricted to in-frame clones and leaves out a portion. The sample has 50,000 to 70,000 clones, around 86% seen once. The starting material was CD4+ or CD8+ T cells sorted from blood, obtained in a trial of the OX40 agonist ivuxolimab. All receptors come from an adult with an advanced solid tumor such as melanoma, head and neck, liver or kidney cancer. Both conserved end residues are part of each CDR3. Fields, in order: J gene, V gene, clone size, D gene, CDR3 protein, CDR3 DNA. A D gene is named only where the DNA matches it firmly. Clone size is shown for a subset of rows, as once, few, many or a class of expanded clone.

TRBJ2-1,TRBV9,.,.,CASARTNNEQFF,TGTGCCAGCGCCCGGACGAACAATGAGCAGTTCTTC
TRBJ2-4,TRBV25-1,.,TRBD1,CASSEPGGANIQYF,TGTGCCAGCAGTGAACCAGGGGGCGCGAACATTCAGTACTTC
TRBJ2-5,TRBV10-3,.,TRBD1,CAISLGQQETQYF,TGTGCCATCAGTCTGGGACAGCAAGAGACCCAGTACTTC
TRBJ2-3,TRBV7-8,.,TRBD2,CASSPRVLAGGGGTDTQYF,TGTGCCAGCAGCCCAAGGGTCCTAGCGGGTGGCGGTGGGACAGATACGCAGTATTTT
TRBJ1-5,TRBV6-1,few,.,CASEGGRADQPQHF,TGTGCCAGCGAGGGAGGGAGGGCTGATCAGCCCCAGCATTTT
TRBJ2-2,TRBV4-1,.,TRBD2,CASSQGTSGNTGELFF,TGCGCCAGCAGCCAAGGGACTAGCGGGAACACCGGGGAGCTGTTTTTT
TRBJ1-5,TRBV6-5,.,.,CASSYDSFQPQHF,TGTGCCAGCAGTTACGATAGTTTTCAGCCCCAGCATTTT
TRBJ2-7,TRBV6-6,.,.,CASRGDLFPEQYF,TGTGCCAGCAGGGGGGACCTATTTCCCGAGCAGTACTTC
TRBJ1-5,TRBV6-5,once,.,CASSATGNQPQHF,TGTGCCAGCAGTGCCACGGGAAATCAGCCCCAGCATTTT
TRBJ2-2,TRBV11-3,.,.,CASSGNSGTNTGELFF,TGTGCCAGCAGCGGGAATAGCGGAACGAACACCGGGGAGCTGTTTTTT
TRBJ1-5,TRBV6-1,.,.,CASSPSRGSNQPQHF,TGTGCCAGCAGCCCATCTCGGGGGAGCAATCAGCCCCAGCATTTT
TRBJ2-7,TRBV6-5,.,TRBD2,CASSPAGGSSYEQYF,TGTGCCAGCAGCCCGGCCGGCGGGAGCTCCTACGAGCAGTACTTC
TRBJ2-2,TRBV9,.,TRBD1,CASSPRDREKSGELFF,TGTGCCAGCAGCCCCCGGGACAGGGAAAAGTCCGGGGAGCTGTTTTTT
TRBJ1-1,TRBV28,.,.,CASSGGAGMNTEAFF,TGTGCCAGCAGTGGTGGGGCAGGGATGAACACTGAAGCTTTCTTT
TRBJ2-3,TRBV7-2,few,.,CASSLDYYTQYF,TGTGCCAGCAGCTTAGACTATTATACGCAGTATTTT
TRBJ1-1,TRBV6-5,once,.,CASSLPRGTEAFF,TGTGCCAGCAGTTTACCAAGGGGGACTGAAGCTTTCTTT
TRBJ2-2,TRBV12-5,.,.,CASGLTTGYPGELFF,TGTGCTAGTGGTTTGACTACAGGTTATCCCGGGGAGCTGTTTTTT
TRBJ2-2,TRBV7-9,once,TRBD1,CASSFGTGGAGELFF,TGTGCCAGCAGCTTCGGGACAGGGGGCGCCGGGGAGCTGTTTTTT
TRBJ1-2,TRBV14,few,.,CASSRDVNYGYTF,TGTGCCAGCAGCCGAGACGTGAACTATGGCTACACCTTC
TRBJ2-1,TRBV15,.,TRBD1,CATSSNLPGQGGHEQFF,TGTGCCACCAGCAGCAATTTACCGGGACAGGGTGGGCATGAGCAGTTCTTC
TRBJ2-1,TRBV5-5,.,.,CASNFLRGHEQFF,TGTGCCAGCAACTTCCTTCGAGGGCATGAGCAGTTCTTC
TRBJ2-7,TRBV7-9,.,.,CASSGIRDSSYEQYF,TGTGCCAGCAGCGGAATCCGGGACTCGTCCTACGAGCAGTACTTC
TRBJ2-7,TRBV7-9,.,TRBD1,CASSTDRDYEQYF,TGTGCCAGCAGCACGGACAGGGACTACGAGCAGTACTTC
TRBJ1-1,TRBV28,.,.,CASSLGWNTEAFF,TGTGCCAGCAGTTTGGGGTGGAACACTGAAGCTTTCTTT
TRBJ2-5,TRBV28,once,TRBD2,CASTGGGWETQYF,TGTGCTTCTACGGGGGGTGGCTGGGAGACCCAGTACTTC
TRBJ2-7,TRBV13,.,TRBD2,CASTLELAGPAYLYEQYF,TGTGCCAGCACCTTGGAGCTAGCGGGCCCCGCGTATCTCTACGAGCAGTACTTC
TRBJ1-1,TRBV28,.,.,CASSFLGSGGFEAFF,TGTGCCAGCAGTTTTCTAGGCTCGGGGGGATTTGAAGCTTTCTTT
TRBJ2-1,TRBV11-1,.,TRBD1,CASRTGQGNYNEQFF,TGTGCCAGCAGGACGGGACAGGGGAACTACAATGAGCAGTTCTTC
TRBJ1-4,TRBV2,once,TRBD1,CASSEAGTGVNEKLFF,TGTGCCAGCAGTGAAGCGGGGACAGGGGTAAATGAAAAACTGTTTTTT
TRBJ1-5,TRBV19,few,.,CASSVSGPQHF,TGTGCCAGTAGTGTATCAGGACCCCAGCATTTT
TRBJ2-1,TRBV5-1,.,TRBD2,CASSPRVTSGRGSYNEQFF,TGCGCCAGCAGCCCCCGAGTTACTAGCGGGAGGGGATCCTACAATGAGCAGTTCTTC
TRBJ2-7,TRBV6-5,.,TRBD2,CASRTSGYEQYF,TGTGCCAGCAGAACTAGCGGTTACGAGCAGTACTTC
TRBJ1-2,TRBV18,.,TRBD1,CASSQDRGGYTF,TGTGCCAGCTCCCAGGACAGGGGTGGCTACACCTTC
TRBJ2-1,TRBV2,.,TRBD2,CASSGIAGNEQFF,TGTGCCAGCAGTGGCATAGCGGGCAATGAGCAGTTCTTC
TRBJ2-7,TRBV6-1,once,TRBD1,CASSDGTGGNLGQYF,TGTGCCAGCAGTGACGGGACAGGGGGAAACCTCGGGCAGTACTTC
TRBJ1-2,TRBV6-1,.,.,CASTLDYGYTF,TGTGCCAGCACATTGGACTATGGCTACACCTTC
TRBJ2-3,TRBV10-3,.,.,CAISEWGDATQYF,TGTGCCATCAGTGAATGGGGGGACGCTACGCAGTATTTT
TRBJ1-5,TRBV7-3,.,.,CASSLTGNQPQHF,TGTGCCAGCAGCTTAACGGGCAATCAGCCCCAGCATTTT
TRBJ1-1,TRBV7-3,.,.,CASSLQQNTEAFF,TGTGCCAGCAGCTTACAACAGAACACTGAAGCTTTCTTT
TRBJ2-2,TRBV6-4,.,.,CASSVNTGEGELFF,TGTGCCAGCAGCGTAAACACCGGGGAAGGGGAGCTGTTTTTT
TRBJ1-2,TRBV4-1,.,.,CASSQGRYGYTF,TGCGCCAGCAGCCAAGGAAGGTATGGCTACACCTTC
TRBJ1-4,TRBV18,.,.,CASSTDSLREKLFF,TGTGCCAGCTCTACCGACAGCCTACGGGAAAAACTGTTTTTT
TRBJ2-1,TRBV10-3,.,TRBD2,CATLGLAAGDEQFF,TGTGCCACCTTGGGACTAGCGGCCGGGGATGAGCAGTTCTTC
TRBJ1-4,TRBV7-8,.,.,CASSLQERGTNEKLFF,TGTGCCAGCAGCTTACAGGAACGGGGGACTAATGAAAAACTGTTTTTT
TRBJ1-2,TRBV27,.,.,CASSLDRSYGYTF,TGTGCCAGCAGCCTCGACAGGAGCTATGGCTACACCTTC
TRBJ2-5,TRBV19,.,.,CASRAGETQYF,TGTGCCAGCAGGGCGGGGGAGACCCAGTACTTC
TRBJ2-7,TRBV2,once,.,CASTLGLSGAGYEQYF,TGTGCCAGCACCCTGGGACTCTCAGGGGCGGGGTACGAGCAGTACTTC
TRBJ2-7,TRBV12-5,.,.,CASGHLGDTYEQYF,TGTGCTAGTGGCCACCTGGGCGATACCTACGAGCAGTACTTC
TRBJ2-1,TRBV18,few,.,CASSPNRVEQFF,TGTGCCAGCTCCCCCAACAGGGTCGAGCAGTTCTTC
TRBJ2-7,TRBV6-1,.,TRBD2,CASSPTGTSGYEQYF,TGTGCCAGCAGTCCTACCGGGACTAGCGGGTACGAGCAGTACTTC
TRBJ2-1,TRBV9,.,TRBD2,CASSVATLAEYNEQFF,TGTGCCAGCAGCGTAGCTACCCTAGCGGAATACAATGAGCAGTTCTTC
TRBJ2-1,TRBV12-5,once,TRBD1,CASGKGQGNNEQFF,TGTGCTAGTGGGAAAGGACAGGGTAACAATGAGCAGTTCTTC